This entry concerns a single T cell receptor (beta chain). Its antigen has not been determined. No qualities accompany the bases; no much larger clone lies one base away. RNA was extracted with the RNeasy kit and about 0.5 to 1 ug was reverse transcribed using random hexamers. The immunoSEQ multiplex PCR assay, which covers 54 Vbeta and 13 Jbeta segments, was used to amplify TCR beta CDR3 regions. PCR amplification bias was corrected by using a synthetic template baseline for primer optimization and computational correction. As for the authors' bioinformatics: Only productive sequences were kept, with reads annotated to V, D and J genes according to IMGT and analyzed in immunoSEQ Analyzer. Clonality was calculated as one minus the Shannon entropy normalized by log2 of the number of productive unique sequences. For each patient and control, public and private clones were evaluated within the 100 most prevalent clones. Clones were defined as Susac-specific when absent from the healthy and MS cohorts, from fewer than 1,200 published viral clones and from other ImmuneACCESS disease sequences. Through fastp at Q25 and MiXCR, TCRdb rebuilt clones from the public reads, retaining in-frame beta chains. All rows with the same CDR3 protein become a single entry with the most common DNA and genes. TCRdb, rather than the study authors, made the V and J calls. This sample has around 220,000 distinct CDR3 sequences in its table, and roughly 90% of those were observed once. Over 0.1% of the sample is in the top ten clones.

Sequences PRHDT (CDR1) and FYEKMQ (CDR2) are obtained from the germline V gene (reference sequence). The CDR3, from cysteine to phenylalanine, totals 16 residues. Of the read, only the CDR3 DNA is kept; its 48 bases are in frame from base 1. Trimming takes 5 bases off V and 4 bases off J; junction bases not matched to a gene: 10. This sample stems from a study of CD8 T cells in Susac syndrome (dated by TCRdb to about 2019). For the study in its entirety: Repertoire sequencing was used to test whether CD8+ T cell activation and differentiation in Susac syndrome was antigen driven. CD8+ T cell repertoire clonality was compared between more than ten healthy donors, approximately 14 Susac syndrome patients and fewer than 19 multiple sclerosis patients. Broader findings and caveats from the paper: The number of individuals in the TCR sequencing and HLA analysis was acknowledged as relatively small.

Peripheral blood CD8+ and CD4+ T cells from healthy donors, Susac syndrome patients and multiple sclerosis patients were profiled by high-throughput TCR beta sequencing. The multiple sclerosis controls were treatment-naive patients whose relapsing-remitting disease, either stable or active, fulfilled the revised McDonald criteria. Bulk CD8+ and CD4+ T cells were purified by magnetic negative isolation, while CD8+ TEMRA cells were enriched using FACS. Blood was drawn into EDTA tubes, processed within 24 hours, and PBMCs were isolated by density gradient centrifugation. PBMCs destined for TCR sequencing were cryopreserved in liquid nitrogen and later thawed in a 37 °C water bath. Purity of sorted or isolated CD4+, CD8+ and CD8+ TEMRA cells was at least 90%.

The specimen sequenced was CD8+ T cells from PBMCs. This receptor was identified in a human donor with multiple sclerosis. The chain is assembled from TRBV13 and TRBJ2-3; 9 central bases correspond to TRBD2. The DNA is as follows: TGTGCCAGCAGCAACAAGCGGGAGGTGACGGCAGATACGCAGTATTTT. Translated, this is CASSNKREVTADTQYF.